Each of the 25 T cell receptor beta chains below was sequenced from the same sample in a study of cytomegalovirus exposure and HLA in healthy donors. Here immunoSEQ multiplex PCR was the method, and the copy in TCRdb shows in-frame clones only, minus some. The table lists over 250,000 clones, 80% to 90% of them singletons. Sequencing was done on a sample of PBMCs. The receptor set was obtained from a woman aged 18-30 years in good health and CMV-seronegative.

The rearrangement joins TRBV6-5 to TRBJ1-2, with 9 bases lining up with TRBD1. The J segment lost 2 bases and the V segment lost 10 bases, leaving 5 bases of the junction unmatched. Germline V gene data show CDR1 as MNHEY and CDR2 as SVGAGI. The CDR3 has 13 residues. CDR3 DNA: TGTGCCACCAGACAGGGGGGAAACTATGGCTACACCTTC. Amino acid sequence: CATRQGGNYGYTF.

This clone appeared a single time. DNA of the CDR3: TGCGCCAGCAGCCTTGCAGGGTTTAACTATGGCTACACCTTC. It codes for CASSLAGFNYGYTF. The chain links TRBV4-1 to TRBJ1-2, with D maybe TRBD1 (5 bases). Germline V CDR1 and CDR2: MGHRA, YSYEKL. This CDR3 is built from 14 residues. Trimming left V 4 bases short and J 1 base short, with 10 bases between.

This chain links TRBV7-3 with TRBJ1-1, with a possible D match to TRBD1 (6 bases). The CDR3 spans 13 residues. Germline V CDR1 and CDR2: SGHTA, FQGTGA. V was pared by 5 bases and J by 3 bases, with 10 bases between. The CDR3 is CASSPDSYTEAFF. In DNA form, the CDR3 reads TGTGCCAGCAGCCCGGACAGCTACACTGAAGCTTTCTTT.

This chain joins TRBV6-5 and TRBJ2-1; D possibly corresponds to TRBD1 (7 bases). The CDR3 spans 14 residues. Germline V gene data show CDR1 as MNHEY and CDR2 as SVGAGI. V lost 5 bases to trimming and J lost 4 bases, with 12 bases between them. CDR3: CASSLRGEYNEQFF. The DNA of the CDR3 is TGTGCCAGCAGTCTCAGGGGGGAGTACAATGAGCAGTTCTTC.

Here the CDR3 reads CASSWSGTGFNGYTF. The CDR3 DNA follows: TGTGCCAGCAGCTGGTCCGGGACAGGGTTTAATGGCTACACCTTC. This chain uses TRBV11-1 with TRBJ1-2; 9 bases line up with TRBD1. V lost 4 bases and J lost 6; bases outside the gene matches: 9. This CDR3 has 15 amino acids. CDR1 and CDR2 (germline): SGHAT, FQDESV (reference sequence).

The genes are TRBV6-6 and TRBJ1-2; TRBD1 aligns across 10 bases. After removal of 7 bases from V and 3 bases from J, the junction contained 8 bases not matched to a gene. This CDR3 contains 15 residues. The germline gives CDR1 MNHNY, CDR2 SVGAGI (reference sequence). CDR3 amino acids: CASTSTGGMDYGYTF. CDR3 DNA sequence: TGTGCCAGCACCTCGACAGGGGGCATGGACTATGGCTACACCTTC.

This clone was observed once. The chain joins TRBV4-1 to TRBJ1-1, with D tentatively TRBD1 (6 bases). The CDR3 runs to 15 residues. Per germline, CDR1 MGHRA and CDR2 YSYEKL. V lost 0 bases and J lost 7, with 15 bases in between. DNA for the CDR3: TGCGCCAGCAGCCAAGAGGCAGGGGTAACTGGTGAAGCTTTCTTT. Amino acids: CASSQEAGVTGEAFF.

In regard to this clone: Germline is not matched at one junction end, which may reflect a read error. The V call is TRBV5-1, the J call TRBJ2-1, with a weak D call TRBD2 (5 bases). This CDR3 region has 15 residues. Germline V gives CDR1 SGHRS, CDR2 YFSETQ. DNA of the CDR3: TGCGTCAGCAGGCGCACCCGAGAGGGCTACAATGAGCAGTTCTTC. Protein sequence: CVSRRTREGYNEQFF.

This chain connects TRBV6-5 to TRBJ1-1, with D perhaps matching TRBD1 (6 bases). The CDR3 spans 15 residues. Deletions cut 2 bases from V and 1 base from J, with 11 bases between. CDR1 and CDR2 from the germline V gene are MNHEY and SVGAGI. The CDR3: CASSYPGGRNTEAFF. The CDR3, as DNA: TGTGCCAGCAGTTACCCGGGGGGCAGGAACACTGAAGCTTTCTTT.

The V and J genes are TRBV2 and TRBJ2-7; tentative D call: TRBD2 (6 bases). The CDR3 spans 14 residues. The V end lost 6 bases, the J end lost 4 bases, and 16 bases lay between the germline ends. In germline, CDR1 is SNHLY, CDR2 FYNNEI. The CDR3 nucleotides read TGTGCCAGCAGGTTACTAGCAAATTCATACGAGCAGTACTTC. Its translation is CASRLLANSYEQYF.

This chain links TRBV19 with TRBJ2-1; a weak D match, TRBD2 (5 bases). The CDR3 is made up of 15 amino acids. The germline V and J ends were trimmed by 4 bases and 0 bases, with 10 bases remaining between them. Germline CDR1 is LNHDA and CDR2 is SQIVND (reference sequence). The CDR3 sequence: CASSTTGSSYNEQFF. DNA of the CDR3: TGTGCCAGTAGTACCACGGGGAGCTCCTACAATGAGCAGTTCTTC.

This chain links TRBV2 with TRBJ2-3; D is possibly TRBD2 (5 bases). The CDR3 is 11 residues long. CDR1 SNHLY and CDR2 FYNNEI come from the germline V gene. The V gene lost 7 bases and the J gene lost 9 bases, with 11 bases spanning the gap. The chain's CDR3 is CASTPEGTQYF. CDR3 in DNA: TGTGCCAGCACCCCAGAGGGAACGCAGTATTTT.

This rearrangement joins TRBV13 to TRBJ2-7; 11 positions agree with TRBD1. CDR3 length: 14 amino acids. Germline V gene lookup returns CDR1 PRHDT and CDR2 FYEKMQ (reference sequence). J was trimmed by 4 bases and V by 3 bases; bases with no gene match: 2. CDR3 bases: TGTGCCAGCAGCTTGGGACAGGGGGTTTACGAGCAGTACTTC. It encodes CASSLGQGVYEQYF.

This clone was counted a single time. This sequence joins TRBV5-6 and TRBJ1-2; TRBD1 matches at 7 bases. The V and J ends lost 1 base and 6 bases, in that order; junction bases with no gene match: 6. Germline V gives CDR1 SGHDT, CDR2 YYEEEE. The CDR3 has 14 residues. CDR3 DNA: TGTGCCAGCAGCTTGCCAGGGGGACCACATGGCTACACCTTC. Translation: CASSLPGGPHGYTF.

The rearrangement uses TRBV6-5 and TRBJ2-5; 9 bases are shared with TRBD1. Germline CDR1 reads MNHEY; CDR2 reads SVGAGI. The trim removed 6 bases at V and 7 bases at J, leaving 3 bases unmatched. CDR3 size: 12 residues. The CDR3 DNA follows: TGTGCCAGCAGACAGGGGGCAGGGACCCAGTACTTC. It codes for CASRQGAGTQYF.

This clone occurred a few times. The chain is built from TRBV6-5 and TRBJ1-6, with no clear D. Germline assignment: CDR1 MNHEY and CDR2 SVGAGI. CDR3 size: 13 residues. Trimming took off 2 bases at V and 10 bases at J, with 9 bases between the two ends. The CDR3 nucleotides read TGTGCCAGCAGTTACGGTGCGGAATCACCCCTCCACTTT. Protein: CASSYGAESPLHF.

This chain links TRBV30 with TRBJ1-3, with TRBD1 matching 9 bases. CDR1 is GTSNPN, CDR2 SVGIG, per germline (reference sequence). The CDR3 is 18 amino acids. With 0 bases clipped from V and 2 bases from J, the junction kept 11 bases outside the gene matches. The chain's CDR3 is CAWSVLPGQGIPGNTIYF. In DNA form, the CDR3 reads TGTGCCTGGAGTGTATTACCGGGACAGGGAATCCCTGGAAACACCATATATTTT.

CDR3 sequence (DNA): TGTGCCAGCTCACCAGGCGCGGGGGGGCCGATACGAGAGACCCAGTACTTC. It is translated as CASSPGAGGPIRETQYF. The chain employs TRBV18 and TRBJ2-5; TRBD2 aligns across 9 bases. V was clipped by 2 bases and J by 4 bases; unmatched bases: 11. CDR1 and CDR2 (germline): KGHSH, LQKENI. The CDR3 consists of 17 residues.

CDR3 nucleotides: TGTGCCTGGAGTGCATTTGGGACAGGGGGCAATCAGCCCCAGCATTTT. Residues: CAWSAFGTGGNQPQHF. The genes are TRBV30 and TRBJ1-5, with TRBD1 matching over 10 bases. The length of the CDR3 is 16 residues. Germline CDR1 is GTSNPN and CDR2 is SVGIG (reference sequence). V trimming: 1 base; J trimming: 2 bases; junction bases outside the gene matches: 5.

This chain uses TRBV9 with TRBJ1-1, with 9 bases that match TRBD1. Trimming cost V 0 bases and J 11 bases; bases outside gene matches: 5. There are 13 residues in the CDR3. Germline CDR1 reads SGDLS; CDR2 reads YYNGEE. CDR3 DNA: TGTGCCAGCAGCGTAGGAGGACAGGGGATGGCTTTCTTT. Its translation is CASSVGGQGMAFF.

The chain employs TRBV4-3 and TRBJ2-1; maybe TRBD2 (6 bases). This CDR3 spans 16 amino acids. V was clipped by 0 bases and J by 9 bases, with 18 bases between them. Germline CDR1 LGHNA, CDR2 YSLEER. The CDR3 DNA follows: TGCGCCAGCAGCCAAGATCAAGGCGGGGCGGCGGGTGAGCAGTTCTTC. Its protein is CASSQDQGGAAGEQFF.

Remarks on this clone: In the same sample, other DNA sequences code for this CDR3. The J gene is TRBJ2-7, the V gene TRBV6-1; 7 nucleotides agree with TRBD1. Germline V gene lookup returns CDR1 MNHNS and CDR2 SASEGT. This CDR3 spans 14 amino acids. J was trimmed by 3 bases and V by 1 base; bases with no gene match: 3. The CDR3 is CASSEGTGFYEQYF. CDR3 nucleotide sequence: TGTGCCAGCAGTGAAGGGACAGGCTTCTACGAGCAGTACTTC.

This chain joins TRBV19 and TRBJ2-3; D is unresolved. The CDR3 length is 12 residues. Trimming pared 3 bases from V and 14 bases from J, leaving 15 bases between. CDR1 and CDR2 (germline): LNHDA, SQIVND (reference sequence). CDR3 sequence: CASSIGLHLPYF. CDR3 nucleotides: TGTGCCAGTAGTATTGGGCTACATCTGCCGTATTTT.

The J gene is TRBJ2-5, the V gene TRBV7-2, with 7 bases aligning to TRBD2. V shed 5 bases, J shed 3 bases, and the junction held 6 bases outside the gene matches. From germline, CDR1 is SGHTA and CDR2 FQGNSA. The CDR3 sequence is 14 residues long. The CDR3 DNA reads TGTGCCAGCAGCGGCCCCGGGACTAAAGAGACCCAGTACTTC. Protein product: CASSGPGTKETQYF.

This clone showed up just once. The chain is built from TRBV30 and TRBJ1-4, with TRBD1 matching 8 bases. This CDR3 has 13 residues. Germline CDR1 is GTSNPN and CDR2 is SVGIG (reference sequence). The ends lost 1 base at V and 8 bases at J; junction bases unmatched: 3. The CDR3, as DNA: TGTGCCTGGAGTGGACAGGGGAGCGAAAAACTGTTTTTT. Amino acids: CAWSGQGSEKLFF.